This T cell receptor (beta chain) was found in a study of cytomegalovirus exposure and HLA in healthy donors. On the study more broadly: Most donors, approximately 82% of approximately 400 genotyped, fell in the Caucasian-associated ancestry cluster. Whole-study findings and limits: TCR association rates varied by HLA locus in a later analysis, with DRB1 highest and HLA-C lowest.

This PCR relied on a set of 60 Vbeta primers and 13 Jbeta primers. Only in-frame clones appear in the TCRdb table, and some are missing; sequencing was by immunoSEQ multiplex PCR. The profile shows around 200,000 clones, about 80% of them singletons. This CDR3 comprises 14 residues. Germline V lookup: CDR1 SNHLY, CDR2 FYNNEI. Trimming took 5 bases from V and 4 from J, leaving 12 bases between them. At sampling all donors were nominally healthy, likely with unrecorded immune exposures. This clone was seen once. The antigen remains undetermined. This TCR derives from a male donor in good health and CMV-seronegative. Sequences were obtained from PBMCs. The genes are TRBV2 and TRBJ1-5, with a possible D match to TRBD1 (5 bases). The CDR3 bases are TGTGCCAGCAGTCAGACAGAGAGGAATCAGCCCCAGCATTTT. Translating gives CASSQTERNQPQHF.